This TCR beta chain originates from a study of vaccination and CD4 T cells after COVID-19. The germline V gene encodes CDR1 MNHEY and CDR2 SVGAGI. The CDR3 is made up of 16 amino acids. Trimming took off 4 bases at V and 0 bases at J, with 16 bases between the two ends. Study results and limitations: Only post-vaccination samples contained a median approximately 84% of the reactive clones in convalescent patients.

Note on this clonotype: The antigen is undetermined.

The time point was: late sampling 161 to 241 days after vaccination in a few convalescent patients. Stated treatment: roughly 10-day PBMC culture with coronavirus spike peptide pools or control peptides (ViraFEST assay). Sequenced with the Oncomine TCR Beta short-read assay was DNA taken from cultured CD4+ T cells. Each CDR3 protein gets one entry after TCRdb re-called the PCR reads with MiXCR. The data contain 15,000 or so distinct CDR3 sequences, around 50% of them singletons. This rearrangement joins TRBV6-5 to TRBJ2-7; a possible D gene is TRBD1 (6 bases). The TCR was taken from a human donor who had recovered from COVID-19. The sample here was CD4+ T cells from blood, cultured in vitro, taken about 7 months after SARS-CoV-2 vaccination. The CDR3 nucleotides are TGTGCCAGCAGTTCGGGACAACAATCGAGCTCCTACGAGCAGTACTTC. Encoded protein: CASSSGQQSSSYEQYF.